The 17 T cell receptor beta chains below all came from one sample that was sequenced in a study of response to subunit inactivated influenza vaccine (dated by TCRdb to the late 2010s). Receptor amplification or capture employed RT-PCR. The reads were generated on an Illumina HiSeq 2500. Using fastp trimming at Q25 and MiXCR clonotype assembly, TCRdb reanalyzed the public sequencing data and kept in-frame beta chains. Rows merge per CDR3 protein into single entries with the most common DNA and genes. The sample has around 530,000 distinct CDR3 sequences on record, 16% of them singletons. Roughly 3.1% of the sample belongs to the ten largest clones. This specimen was CD4+ T cells sorted from PBMCs, taken around 2 years after vaccination. The receptors stem from a man aged 50-75 years who received an inactivated influenza vaccine. Donor details come from another sample of the same person, matched by shared clones.

This chain connects TRBV5-1 to TRBJ2-1; D may be TRBD2 (6 bases). The germline V gene encodes CDR1 SGHRS and CDR2 YFSETQ. Trimming shortened V by 0 bases and J by 6 bases, and 16 bases separated the two germline ends. This CDR3 region has 16 residues. Here the CDR3 DNA reads TGCGCCAGCAGCTTGGAGATAGCGCGGGGACCCAATGAGCAGTTCTTC. This gives the protein CASSLEIARGPNEQFF.

This clonotype was detected only a few times. The chain links TRBV24-1 to TRBJ2-7, with D unresolved. The CDR3 sequence is 12 residues long. V shed 7 bases and J shed 2 bases, with 8 bases lying between them. The germline gives CDR1 KGHDR, CDR2 SFDVKD. CDR3 coding DNA: TGTGCCACCAGCGGACGGGCCTACGAGCAGTACTTC. Amino acids: CATSGRAYEQYF.

This chain connects TRBV3-1 to TRBJ1-1, with D tentatively TRBD1 (6 bases). The CDR3 spans 14 residues. V was cut by 2 bases and J by 1 base, with 8 bases left in between. CDR1 and CDR2 from the germline V gene are LGHDT and YNNKEL (reference sequence). The CDR3 DNA reads TGTGCCAGCAGCCAATACAGGGCGAACACTGAAGCTTTCTTT. Amino acid sequence: CASSQYRANTEAFF.

This clonotype was found many times. The rearrangement links TRBV12-3 or TRBV12-4 to TRBJ2-1, with D tentatively TRBD1 (5 bases). Trimming took off 6 bases at V and 4 bases at J, with 13 bases between the two ends. The CDR3 contains 14 residues. CDR3 sequence reads: CASRPLTEYNEQFF. The CDR3 DNA sequence: TGTGCCAGCAGGCCCCTGACAGAATACAATGAGCAGTTCTTC.

The CDR3 bases are TGCAGTGCTAGAATTCGCGGACTAGCGGGATCTTACAATGAGCAGTTCTTC. This gives the protein CSARIRGLAGSYNEQFF. V is TRBV20-1 and J is TRBJ2-1; 12 positions agree with TRBD2. CDR3 size: 17 residues. CDR1 is DFQATT and CDR2 is SNEGSKA in the germline V gene (reference sequence). V was pared by 2 bases and J by 4 bases, with 9 bases of the junction left unmatched.

The chain links TRBV20-1 to TRBJ2-1; D not resolved. V dropped 2 bases and J dropped 7 bases, with 12 bases sitting between them. Germline CDR1 and CDR2: DFQATT and SNEGSKA (reference sequence). The CDR3 extends over 13 amino acids. DNA of the CDR3: TGCAGTGCTAGAAGTCAATCGTGGAATGAGCAGTTCTTC. Protein product: CSARSQSWNEQFF.

This chain joins TRBV12-3 or TRBV12-4 and TRBJ1-2; D perhaps matches TRBD1 (6 bases). This CDR3 has 15 amino acids. V was pared by 6 bases and J by 8 bases, with 22 bases between. CDR3 residues: CASRPHGGGAGGYTF. The CDR3 coding sequence is TGTGCCAGCAGACCCCACGGCGGGGGGGCAGGGGGCTACACCTTC.

This clonotype has a handful of counts. J is TRBJ2-7 and V is TRBV6-1; D ambiguous. Trimming left V 6 bases short and J 0 bases short, with 18 bases between. Germline V gene sequence: CDR1 MNHNS, CDR2 SASEGT. The CDR3 spans 16 residues. Here the CDR3 reads CASSRNQLLSSYEQYF. CDR3 nucleotide sequence: TGTGCCAGCAGCAGAAACCAACTTCTGAGCTCCTACGAGCAGTACTTC.

The chain has TRBV12-3 or TRBV12-4 and TRBJ2-3; D unclear. The CDR3 sequence is 13 residues long. The V gene lost 8 bases and the J gene lost 7 bases, with 16 bases spanning the gap. As DNA, the CDR3 is TGTGCCAGCCGGATCGGCCAGCAGCATACGCAGTATTTT. As protein: CASRIGQQHTQYF.

The rearrangement links TRBV6-6 to TRBJ1-1; D is ambiguous. The CDR3 runs to 13 residues. Germline assignment: CDR1 MNHNY and CDR2 SVGAGI (reference sequence). The germline V and J ends were trimmed by 0 bases and 5 bases, with 7 bases remaining between them. CDR3 region: CASSYSLETEAFF. DNA for the CDR3: TGTGCCAGCAGTTACTCGTTGGAAACTGAAGCTTTCTTT.

As DNA, the CDR3 is TGTGCCAGCAGCCAAGATTTTCGTGAAAAACTGTTTTTT. Translating it yields CASSQDFREKLFF. The chain combines TRBV4-2 with TRBJ1-4; the D is unclear. The CDR3 extends over 13 amino acids. Germline CDR1 reads LGHNA; CDR2 reads YNFKEQ. Deletions cut 0 bases from V and 7 bases from J, with 6 bases between.

In this sample, this clonotype turned up a few times. The chain employs TRBV24-1 and TRBJ2-3; 12 bases align to TRBD2. Trimming cost V 10 bases and J 6 bases; bases outside gene matches: 4. The CDR3 has 13 residues. Germline assignment: CDR1 KGHDR and CDR2 SFDVKD. In DNA form, the CDR3 reads TGTGCCACTGGACTAGCGGGGTTTGATACGCAGTATTTT. Amino acids: CATGLAGFDTQYF.

This clonotype was seen a few times. The chain carries TRBV7-9 and TRBJ2-1; 8 nucleotides line up with TRBD2. V lost 4 bases to trimming and J lost 5 bases; unmatched junction nucleotides: 10. Germline V gene sequence: CDR1 SEHNR, CDR2 FQNEAQ (reference sequence). The CDR3 loop spans 16 amino acids. In DNA, the CDR3 is TGTGCCAGCAGCTCCCAGCGGGGGAGACTTAACAATGAGCAGTTCTTC. Translated, it gives CASSSQRGRLNNEQFF.

This clonotype has just a few counts. The chain links TRBV5-1 to TRBJ2-1; D is perhaps TRBD1 or TRBD2 (5 bases each). The CDR3 covers 15 residues. Germline V gives CDR1 SGHRS, CDR2 YFSETQ. Trimming pared 4 bases from V and 6 bases from J, leaving 17 bases between. This CDR3 is CASSPLGDEGNEQFF. DNA of the CDR3: TGCGCCAGCAGCCCTTTGGGGGATGAAGGCAATGAGCAGTTCTTC.

The V and J genes are TRBV20-1 and TRBJ2-5, with D unclear. V lost 5 bases, J lost 1 base, and 14 bases lay in between. This CDR3 has 14 amino acids. Germline V gene data show CDR1 as DFQATT and CDR2 as SNEGSKA (reference sequence). The CDR3 protein is CSASWTERQETQYF. The CDR3 bases are TGCAGTGCTTCGTGGACGGAGCGCCAAGAGACCCAGTACTTC.

This clonotype appeared many times. The chain recombines TRBV12-3 or TRBV12-4 with TRBJ1-2; a weak D match, TRBD1 (6 bases). This CDR3 contains 13 residues. V lost 1 base and J lost 6, with 9 bases in between. In nucleotides, the CDR3 is TGTGCCAGCAGTTTAGGGGGGGACAATGGCTACACCTTC. Protein product: CASSLGGDNGYTF.

This clonotype occurred a few times. This chain connects TRBV5-1 to TRBJ2-1; D is unclear. The CDR3 is 15 amino acids. With 0 bases removed from V and 4 bases from J, the gap between germline ends came to 11 bases. Germline-derived CDR1 and CDR2 are SGHRS and YFSETQ. The CDR3 bases are TGCGCCAGCAGCTTGGGCATTGGGTTATACAATGAGCAGTTCTTC. It codes for CASSLGIGLYNEQFF. The variable domain in full, completed from reference TRBV5-1 and TRBJ2-1, reads KAGVTQTPRYLIKTRGQQVTLSCSPISGHRSVSWYQQTPGQGLQFLFEYFSETQRNKGNFPGRFSGRQFSNSRSEMNVSTLELGDSALYLCASSLGIGLYNEQFFGPGTRLTVL.